The rows below give T cell receptor beta chains drawn from one sample of a study of CD8+ T cells in alopecia areata. Measured with immunoSEQ multiplex PCR; TCRdb has only the in-frame clones, and not every one. This sample yields 100,000 to 150,000 clones, of which roughly 50% are seen a single time; 10% to 13% belongs to the top ten. Sequencing used NKG2D-low CD8+ T cells sorted from blood. These receptors originate from a human donor with alopecia areata. Each CDR3 is given with its conserved first and last residue. Each record gives: D gene, clone size, J gene, V gene, CDR3 protein, CDR3 DNA. The D gene is left open where the match is weak. Size is omitted from some rows. Given values are once, few, many or a class for expanded clones.

d_call: .; clone_size: .; j_call: TRBJ2-1; v_call: TRBV6-4; cdr3_aa: CASSDSSYNEQFF; cdr3_nt: TGTGCCAGCAGTGACTCGTCCTACAATGAGCAGTTCTTC
d_call: .; clone_size: few; j_call: TRBJ2-7; v_call: TRBV27; cdr3_aa: CASSPNGGEQYF; cdr3_nt: TGTGCCAGCAGTCCAAATGGGGGCGAGCAGTACTTC
d_call: TRBD1; clone_size: .; j_call: TRBJ2-5; v_call: TRBV13; cdr3_aa: CASSLGTGSETQYF; cdr3_nt: TGTGCCAGCAGCTTGGGGACAGGGTCGGAGACCCAGTACTTC
d_call: .; clone_size: .; j_call: TRBJ2-5; v_call: TRBV5-4; cdr3_aa: CASSLDMGETQYF; cdr3_nt: TGTGCCAGCAGCTTGGATATGGGGGAGACCCAGTACTTC
d_call: TRBD1; clone_size: .; j_call: TRBJ2-7; v_call: TRBV6-5; cdr3_aa: CASSIQGPYEQYF; cdr3_nt: TGTGCCAGCAGTATACAGGGGCCCTACGAGCAGTACTTC
d_call: .; clone_size: .; j_call: TRBJ2-1; v_call: TRBV5-6; cdr3_aa: CASSLMAGEQFF; cdr3_nt: TGTGCCAGCAGCTTAATGGCGGGTGAGCAGTTCTTC
d_call: .; clone_size: .; j_call: TRBJ1-5; v_call: TRBV27; cdr3_aa: CASSVDRRSNQPQHF; cdr3_nt: TGTGCCAGCAGCGTAGACAGGCGAAGCAATCAGCCCCAGCATTTT
d_call: TRBD2; clone_size: .; j_call: TRBJ2-3; v_call: TRBV9; cdr3_aa: CASSGLAGGLTDTQYF; cdr3_nt: TGTGCCAGCAGCGGCCTTGCGGGAGGTCTCACAGATACGCAGTATTTT
d_call: .; clone_size: .; j_call: TRBJ1-1; v_call: TRBV27; cdr3_aa: CASSLRGHTEAFF; cdr3_nt: TGTGCCAGCAGTTTACGGGGACACACTGAAGCTTTCTTT
d_call: .; clone_size: once; j_call: TRBJ2-1; v_call: TRBV13; cdr3_aa: CASSPQPNEQFF; cdr3_nt: TGTGCCAGCAGCCCTCAGCCCAATGAGCAGTTCTTC
d_call: .; clone_size: .; j_call: TRBJ2-2; v_call: TRBV9; cdr3_aa: CASSVSSGELFF; cdr3_nt: TGTGCCAGCAGCGTCAGTAGCGGGGAGCTGTTTTTT
d_call: .; clone_size: .; j_call: TRBJ2-6; v_call: TRBV27; cdr3_aa: CASSSEAAGANVLTF; cdr3_nt: TGTGCCAGCAGTTCTGAGGCGGCCGGGGCCAACGTCCTGACTTTC
d_call: .; clone_size: few; j_call: TRBJ2-1; v_call: TRBV5-6; cdr3_aa: CASSLGQTNEQFF; cdr3_nt: TGTGCCAGCAGCCTCGGACAAACCAATGAGCAGTTCTTC
d_call: .; clone_size: .; j_call: TRBJ1-2; v_call: TRBV9; cdr3_aa: CASSGGQIYGYTF; cdr3_nt: TGTGCCAGCAGCGGTGGACAGATCTATGGCTACACCTTC
d_call: TRBD2; clone_size: .; j_call: TRBJ2-5; v_call: TRBV29-1; cdr3_aa: CSVLGLAGGETQYF; cdr3_nt: TGCAGCGTGTTAGGACTAGCGGGAGGAGAGACCCAGTACTTC
d_call: TRBD2; clone_size: few; j_call: TRBJ2-7; v_call: TRBV29-1; cdr3_aa: CSVGLAGRYEQYF; cdr3_nt: TGCAGCGTTGGACTAGCGGGAAGGTACGAGCAGTACTTC
d_call: .; clone_size: few; j_call: TRBJ2-3; v_call: TRBV9; cdr3_aa: CASSVEVPDTQYF; cdr3_nt: TGTGCCAGCAGCGTAGAGGTCCCCGATACGCAGTATTTT
d_call: .; clone_size: few; j_call: TRBJ2-1; v_call: TRBV29-1; cdr3_aa: CSVERYNEQFF; cdr3_nt: TGCAGCGTTGAGAGATACAATGAGCAGTTCTTC
d_call: TRBD1; clone_size: few; j_call: TRBJ2-1; v_call: TRBV5-5; cdr3_aa: CASSPTDRGRGEQFF; cdr3_nt: TGTGCCAGCAGCCCCACAGACAGGGGGCGCGGTGAGCAGTTCTTC
d_call: .; clone_size: .; j_call: TRBJ1-2; v_call: TRBV30; cdr3_aa: CAWSPPGGANYGYTF; cdr3_nt: TGTGCCTGGAGTCCTCCCGGGGGAGCTAACTATGGCTACACCTTC
d_call: .; clone_size: .; j_call: TRBJ2-3; v_call: TRBV30; cdr3_aa: CAWSVPSEDTQYF; cdr3_nt: TGTGCCTGGAGTGTACCCAGTGAAGATACGCAGTATTTT
d_call: .; clone_size: .; j_call: TRBJ2-7; v_call: TRBV6-5; cdr3_aa: CASRMNYEQYF; cdr3_nt: TGTGCCAGCAGGATGAACTACGAGCAGTACTTC
d_call: .; clone_size: .; j_call: TRBJ2-1; v_call: TRBV29-1; cdr3_aa: CSELGRTGNEQFF; cdr3_nt: TGCAGCGAATTGGGGAGGACGGGGAATGAGCAGTTCTTC
d_call: .; clone_size: few; j_call: TRBJ1-4; v_call: TRBV29-1; cdr3_aa: CSVDSQGTNEKLFF; cdr3_nt: TGCAGCGTTGACTCTCAGGGAACTAATGAAAAACTGTTTTTT
d_call: TRBD2; clone_size: .; j_call: TRBJ2-2; v_call: TRBV29-1; cdr3_aa: CSVVGDVWGSGRAETGELFF; cdr3_nt: TGCAGCGTCGTCGGGGACGTCTGGGGTAGCGGGAGGGCCGAAACCGGGGAGCTGTTTTTT
d_call: .; clone_size: few; j_call: TRBJ2-1; v_call: TRBV29-1; cdr3_aa: CSVGTQSYNEQFF; cdr3_nt: TGCAGCGTGGGGACACAATCCTACAATGAGCAGTTCTTC
d_call: .; clone_size: .; j_call: TRBJ2-7; v_call: TRBV29-1; cdr3_aa: CSAEGGNYEQYF; cdr3_nt: TGCAGCGCCGAAGGGGGTAATTACGAGCAGTACTTC
d_call: TRBD2; clone_size: .; j_call: TRBJ2-3; v_call: TRBV2; cdr3_aa: CASSANPTSGGTDTQYF; cdr3_nt: TGTGCCAGCAGTGCTAACCCAACTAGCGGAGGCACAGATACGCAGTATTTT
d_call: .; clone_size: once; j_call: TRBJ2-3; v_call: TRBV9; cdr3_aa: CASARADTQYF; cdr3_nt: TGTGCCTCAGCTCGCGCAGATACGCAGTATTTT
d_call: .; clone_size: .; j_call: TRBJ2-2; v_call: TRBV4-3; cdr3_aa: CASKRMAGEETGELFF; cdr3_nt: TGCGCCAGCAAAAGAATGGCAGGGGAGGAGACCGGGGAGCTGTTTTTT
d_call: .; clone_size: .; j_call: TRBJ2-3; v_call: TRBV11-2; cdr3_aa: CASSGWGPSTDTQYF; cdr3_nt: TGTGCCAGCAGCGGCTGGGGGCCTAGCACAGATACGCAGTATTTT
d_call: TRBD2; clone_size: .; j_call: TRBJ2-6; v_call: TRBV19; cdr3_aa: CASKQTSGPSGANVLTF; cdr3_nt: TGTGCCAGTAAACAAACTAGCGGGCCTTCTGGGGCCAACGTCCTGACTTTC
d_call: TRBD1; clone_size: few; j_call: TRBJ1-2; v_call: TRBV15; cdr3_aa: CATSKDRGSGYTF; cdr3_nt: TGTGCCACCAGCAAAGACAGGGGCTCTGGCTACACCTTC
d_call: TRBD1; clone_size: .; j_call: TRBJ2-5; v_call: TRBV5-1; cdr3_aa: CASSLRDREQETQYF; cdr3_nt: TGCGCCAGCAGCTTACGGGACAGGGAACAAGAGACCCAGTACTTC
d_call: TRBD2; clone_size: .; j_call: TRBJ2-1; v_call: TRBV27; cdr3_aa: CASSLSGGSLMNEQFF; cdr3_nt: TGTGCCAGCAGTTTATCTGGCGGGAGTTTGATGAATGAGCAGTTCTTC
d_call: .; clone_size: .; j_call: TRBJ1-1; v_call: TRBV29-1; cdr3_aa: CSVDGGQYEAFF; cdr3_nt: TGCAGCGTTGACGGTGGGCAGTATGAAGCTTTCTTT
d_call: TRBD1; clone_size: .; j_call: TRBJ2-1; v_call: TRBV29-1; cdr3_aa: CSVELVGTGMEWEQFF; cdr3_nt: TGCAGCGTTGAATTAGTAGGGACAGGGATGGAATGGGAGCAGTTCTTC
d_call: .; clone_size: .; j_call: TRBJ1-1; v_call: TRBV30; cdr3_aa: CAWSVDGPTEAFF; cdr3_nt: TGTGCCTGGAGTGTAGACGGACCCACTGAAGCTTTCTTT
d_call: .; clone_size: .; j_call: TRBJ2-1; v_call: TRBV29-1; cdr3_aa: CSAIGAEKSYNEQFF; cdr3_nt: TGCAGCGCAATAGGGGCGGAAAAGTCCTACAATGAGCAGTTCTTC
d_call: TRBD1; clone_size: .; j_call: TRBJ2-7; v_call: TRBV29-1; cdr3_aa: CSATGTVSSYEQYF; cdr3_nt: TGCAGCGCGACAGGGACGGTGAGCTCCTACGAGCAGTACTTC
d_call: .; clone_size: .; j_call: TRBJ2-1; v_call: TRBV29-1; cdr3_aa: CSVEGRPYNEQFF; cdr3_nt: TGCAGCGTTGAAGGTCGGCCTTACAATGAGCAGTTCTTC
d_call: .; clone_size: .; j_call: TRBJ2-7; v_call: TRBV5-1; cdr3_aa: CASSLGSLLEQYF; cdr3_nt: TGCGCCAGCAGCTTGGGGTCTCTCCTCGAGCAGTACTTC
d_call: .; clone_size: .; j_call: TRBJ2-7; v_call: TRBV9; cdr3_aa: CASSVGEGTAYEQYF; cdr3_nt: TGTGCCAGCAGCGTAGGAGAGGGGACGGCTTACGAGCAGTACTTC
d_call: .; clone_size: few; j_call: TRBJ2-7; v_call: TRBV29-1; cdr3_aa: CSVVGGVGEQYF; cdr3_nt: TGCAGCGTAGTAGGGGGAGTGGGCGAGCAGTACTTC
d_call: .; clone_size: once; j_call: TRBJ2-7; v_call: TRBV5-1; cdr3_aa: CASSSPYEQYF; cdr3_nt: TGCGCCAGCAGCTCCCCCTACGAGCAGTACTTC